This TCR beta chain was recovered during a study of spatial heterogeneity in lung cancer. Study-wide context: On average, each unique TCR and UMI combination appeared more than ten times in raw reads.

From the 5' RACE reads, TCRdb called clonotypes with MiXCR, one entry per CDR3 protein. The repertoire consists of 2,500 to 3,000 distinct CDR3 sequences, with 15% to 19% occurring once and the leading ten covering 7.1%. By share, this clonotype ranks as medium-sized (0.01 to 0.1%). What it binds is not known. General study results and limits: Counts of expanded intratumoral alpha and beta TCRs tracked tumor mutation counts.

Germline V lookup: CDR1 SGHRS, CDR2 YFSETQ. V lost 0 bases to trimming and J lost 5 bases; unmatched junction nucleotides: 10. The CDR3 runs to 16 residues. Indicated time point: sample taken at primary tumor resection. The J gene is TRBJ2-5, the V gene TRBV5-1; 7 bases are a match to TRBD2. The specimen comprised lung tumor tissue, sampled at surgery. The clonotype was recovered from a female donor with early-stage non-small cell lung cancer. The CDR3 DNA reads TGCGCCAGCAGCTTGGGAAACCCCCTCGGGGGGGAGACCCAGTACTTC. Translating gives CASSLGNPLGGETQYF.